This T cell receptor (beta chain) was retrieved from a study of T cells in tumors after PD-1 blockade. Sequenced by immunoSEQ multiplex PCR; TCRdb stores in-frame clones only, minus some. The repertoire holds roughly 8,000 clones, with approximately 70% as singletons. The source was tumor tissue, collected after anti-PD-1 treatment. The clonotype comes from a human donor with basal cell carcinoma.

The CDR3 DNA reads as TGTGCCAGCAGCTTAGGGACATCGAGCGGCTATGGCTACACCTTC. This encodes CASSLGTSSGYGYTF. The chain is built from TRBV7-9 and TRBJ1-2, with D possibly being TRBD1 (5 bases). The CDR3 loop spans 15 amino acids. Trimming took off 1 base at V and 4 bases at J, with 13 bases between the two ends. The germline CDR1 and CDR2 sequences are SEHNR and FQNEAQ (reference sequence).